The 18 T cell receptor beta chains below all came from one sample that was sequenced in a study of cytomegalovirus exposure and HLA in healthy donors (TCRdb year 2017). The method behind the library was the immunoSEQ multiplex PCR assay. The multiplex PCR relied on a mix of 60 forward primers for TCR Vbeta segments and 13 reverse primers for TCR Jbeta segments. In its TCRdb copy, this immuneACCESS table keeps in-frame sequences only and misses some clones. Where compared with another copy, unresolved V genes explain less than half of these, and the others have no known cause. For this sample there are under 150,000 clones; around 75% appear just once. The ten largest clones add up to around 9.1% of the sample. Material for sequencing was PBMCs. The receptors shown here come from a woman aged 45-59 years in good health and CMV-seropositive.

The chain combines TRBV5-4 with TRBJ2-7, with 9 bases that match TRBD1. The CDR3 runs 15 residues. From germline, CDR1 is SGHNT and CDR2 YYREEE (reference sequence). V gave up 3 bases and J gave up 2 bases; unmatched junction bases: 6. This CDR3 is CASSSRDRATYEQYF. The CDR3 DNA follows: TGTGCCAGCAGCTCCCGGGACAGGGCTACCTACGAGCAGTACTTC.

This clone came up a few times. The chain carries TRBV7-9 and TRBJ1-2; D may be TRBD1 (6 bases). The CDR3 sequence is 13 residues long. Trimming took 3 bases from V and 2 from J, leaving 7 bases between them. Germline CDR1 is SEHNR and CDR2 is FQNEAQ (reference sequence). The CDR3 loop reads CASSFGQNYGYTF. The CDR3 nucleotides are TGTGCCAGCAGCTTTGGACAGAACTATGGCTACACCTTC.

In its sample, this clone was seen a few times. The CDR3: CASSGQTSGGADTQYF. The DNA for the CDR3 is TGCGCCAGCAGCGGCCAGACTAGCGGGGGGGCTGATACGCAGTATTTT. This rearrangement joins TRBV5-1 to TRBJ2-3, with TRBD2 identical over 14 bases. The V gene's germline CDR1 is SGHRS and CDR2 YFSETQ. The CDR3 runs to 16 residues. The trim removed 4 bases at V and 6 bases at J, leaving 7 bases unmatched.

CDR3 nucleotide sequence: TGTGCCAGCAGCCCACGGGGGCAAGAGACCCAGTACTTC. Protein sequence: CASSPRGQETQYF. This chain links TRBV5-4 with TRBJ2-5; a weak D match, TRBD2 (6 bases). V was shortened by 4 bases and J by 2 bases, with 9 bases between the two germline ends. CDR1 and CDR2 from the germline V gene are SGHNT and YYREEE (reference sequence). The CDR3 loop spans 13 amino acids.

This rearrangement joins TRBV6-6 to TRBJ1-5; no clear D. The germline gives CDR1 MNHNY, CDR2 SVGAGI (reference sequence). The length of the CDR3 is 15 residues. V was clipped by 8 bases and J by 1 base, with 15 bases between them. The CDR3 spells CASLAVPGSNQPQHF. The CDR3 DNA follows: TGTGCCAGCTTAGCAGTCCCTGGGAGCAATCAGCCCCAGCATTTT.

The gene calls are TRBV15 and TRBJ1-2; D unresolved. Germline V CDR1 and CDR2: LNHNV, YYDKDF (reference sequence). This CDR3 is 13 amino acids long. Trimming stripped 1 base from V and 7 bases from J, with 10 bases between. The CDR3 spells CATSRGGLAGYTF. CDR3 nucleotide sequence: TGTGCCACCAGCAGAGGCGGACTGGCTGGCTACACCTTC.

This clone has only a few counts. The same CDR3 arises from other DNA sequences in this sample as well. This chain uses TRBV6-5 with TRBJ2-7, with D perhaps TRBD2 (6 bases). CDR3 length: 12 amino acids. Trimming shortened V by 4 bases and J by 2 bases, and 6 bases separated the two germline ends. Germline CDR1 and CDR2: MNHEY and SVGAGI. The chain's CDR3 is CASSSGAYEQYF. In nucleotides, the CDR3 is TGTGCCAGCAGTTCGGGGGCCTACGAGCAGTACTTC.

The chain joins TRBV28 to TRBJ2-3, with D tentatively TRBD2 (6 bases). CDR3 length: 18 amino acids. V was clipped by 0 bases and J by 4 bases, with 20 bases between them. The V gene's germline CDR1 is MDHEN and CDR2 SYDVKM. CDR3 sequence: CASSLWRIAGREADTQYF. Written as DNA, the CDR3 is TGTGCCAGCAGTTTATGGAGAATAGCCGGAAGGGAGGCAGATACGCAGTATTTT.

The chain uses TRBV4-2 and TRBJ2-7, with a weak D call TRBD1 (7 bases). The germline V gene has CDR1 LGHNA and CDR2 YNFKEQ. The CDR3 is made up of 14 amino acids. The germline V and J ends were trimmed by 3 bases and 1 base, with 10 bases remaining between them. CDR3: CASSQPGGSYEQYF. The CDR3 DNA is TGTGCCAGCAGCCAGCCAGGGGGGTCCTACGAGCAGTACTTC.

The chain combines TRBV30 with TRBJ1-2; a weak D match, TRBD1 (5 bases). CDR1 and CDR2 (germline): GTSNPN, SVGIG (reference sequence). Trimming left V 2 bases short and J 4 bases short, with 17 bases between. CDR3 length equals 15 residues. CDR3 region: CAWSRAGLPIYGYTF. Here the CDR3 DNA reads TGTGCCTGGAGTCGGGCGGGACTTCCCATCTATGGCTACACCTTC.

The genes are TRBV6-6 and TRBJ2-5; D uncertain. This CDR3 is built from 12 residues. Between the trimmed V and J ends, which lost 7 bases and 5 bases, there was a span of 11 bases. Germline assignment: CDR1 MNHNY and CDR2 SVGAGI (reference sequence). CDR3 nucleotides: TGTGCCAGCACCTACGAATGGGAGACCCAGTACTTC. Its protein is CASTYEWETQYF.

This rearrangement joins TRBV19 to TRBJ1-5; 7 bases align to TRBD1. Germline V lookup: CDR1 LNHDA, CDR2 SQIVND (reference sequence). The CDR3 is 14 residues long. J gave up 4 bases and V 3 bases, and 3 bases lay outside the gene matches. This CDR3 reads CASSMGQLNQPQHF. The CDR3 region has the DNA TGTGCCAGTAGTATGGGACAGTTAAATCAGCCCCAGCATTTT.

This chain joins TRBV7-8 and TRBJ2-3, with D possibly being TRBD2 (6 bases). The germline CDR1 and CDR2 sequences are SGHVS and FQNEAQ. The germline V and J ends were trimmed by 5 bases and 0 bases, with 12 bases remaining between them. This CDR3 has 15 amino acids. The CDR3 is CASSPKRVSTDTQYF. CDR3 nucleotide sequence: TGTGCCAGCAGCCCGAAGCGGGTTAGCACAGATACGCAGTATTTT. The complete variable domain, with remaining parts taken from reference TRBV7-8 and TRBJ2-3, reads GAGVSQSPRYKVAKRGQDVALRCDPISGHVSLFWYQQALGQGPEFLTYFQNEAQLDKSGLPSDRFFAERPEGSVSTLKIQRTQQEDSAVYLCASSPKRVSTDTQYFGPGTRLTVL.

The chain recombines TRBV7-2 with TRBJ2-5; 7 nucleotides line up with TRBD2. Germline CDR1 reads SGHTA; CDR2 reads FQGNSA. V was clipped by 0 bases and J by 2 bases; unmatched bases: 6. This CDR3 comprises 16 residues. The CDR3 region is CASSLAASSGQETQYF. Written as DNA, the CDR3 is TGTGCCAGCAGCTTAGCGGCATCTAGCGGACAAGAGACCCAGTACTTC.

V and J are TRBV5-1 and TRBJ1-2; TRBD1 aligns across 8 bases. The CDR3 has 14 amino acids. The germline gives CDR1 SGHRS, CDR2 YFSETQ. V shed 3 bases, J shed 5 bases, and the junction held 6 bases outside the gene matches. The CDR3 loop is CASSSGQVGYGYTF. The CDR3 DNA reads TGCGCCAGCAGCTCGGGACAGGTCGGGTATGGCTACACCTTC. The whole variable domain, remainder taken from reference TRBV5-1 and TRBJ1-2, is KAGVTQTPRYLIKTRGQQVTLSCSPISGHRSVSWYQQTPGQGLQFLFEYFSETQRNKGNFPGRFSGRQFSNSRSEMNVSTLELGDSALYLCASSSGQVGYGYTFGSGTRLTVV.

The CDR3 protein is CASSEIWGQEAFF. The CDR3 nucleotides read TGTGCCAGCAGTGAAATTTGGGGACAGGAAGCTTTCTTT. The gene calls are TRBV6-4 and TRBJ1-1; 7 bases are a match to TRBD1. The CDR3 totals 13 residues. V gave up 3 bases and J gave up 8 bases; unmatched junction bases: 6. Germline loops: CDR1 MRHNA, CDR2 SNTAGT.

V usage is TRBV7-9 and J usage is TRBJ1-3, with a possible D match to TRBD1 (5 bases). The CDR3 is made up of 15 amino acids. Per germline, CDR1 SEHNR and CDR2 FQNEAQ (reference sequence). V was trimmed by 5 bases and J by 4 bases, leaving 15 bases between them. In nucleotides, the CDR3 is TGTGCCAGCAGCCCTTTAGGGGCTCGGGGAAACACCATATATTTT. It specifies CASSPLGARGNTIYF. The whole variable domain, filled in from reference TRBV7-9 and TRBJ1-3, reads DTGVSQNPRHKITKRGQNVTFRCDPISEHNRLYWYRQTLGQGPEFLTYFQNEAQLEKSRLLSDRFSAERPKGSFSTLEIQRTEQGDSAMYLCASSPLGARGNTIYFGEGSWLTVV.

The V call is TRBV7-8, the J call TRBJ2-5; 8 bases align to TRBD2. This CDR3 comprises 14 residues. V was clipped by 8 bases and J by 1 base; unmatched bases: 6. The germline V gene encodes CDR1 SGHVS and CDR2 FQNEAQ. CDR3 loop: CASGRTSSQETQYF. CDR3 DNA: TGTGCCAGCGGAAGGACTAGCAGCCAAGAGACCCAGTACTTC.